This note documents a single TCR beta chain sequence. The germline gives CDR1 SGHTA, CDR2 FQGTGA. Trimming removed 4 bases from V and 4 bases from J; junction bases left unmatched: 4. The CDR3 runs 15 residues. This sample is drawn from a study of cytomegalovirus exposure and HLA in healthy donors. 13 Jbeta primers and 60 Vbeta primers were used for the PCR. TCRdb's table, derived via immunoSEQ multiplex PCR, lists solely in-frame clones and lacks some. The sample shows about 220,000 clones, over 80% of them seen only once. The sample taken for sequencing was PBMCs. This receptor was identified in a middle-aged man in good health and CMV-seropositive. The V call is TRBV7-3, the J call TRBJ2-1, with 10 bases aligning to TRBD1. The CDR3 reads CASSWTGGGYNEQFF. As DNA, the CDR3 is TGTGCCAGCAGCTGGACAGGGGGTGGGTACAATGAGCAGTTCTTC. The entire variable domain, with the rest obtained from reference TRBV7-3 and TRBJ2-1, is as follows: GAGVSQTPSNKVTEKGKYVELRCDPISGHTALYWYRQSLGQGPEFLIYFQGTGAADDSGLPNDRFFAVRPEGSVSTLKIQRTERGDSAVYLCASSWTGGGYNEQFFGPGTRLTVL.